The entry below gives a single T cell receptor (beta chain) sequence along with its context. Its antigen is unidentified. The sample belongs to a study of blood T cells in healthy people across ages. Study results and limitations: Naive T cell percentage showed a strong correlation with the diversity of TCR beta.

In each sample, at least 6 million PBMCs were isolated. After removal of 7 bases from V and 4 bases from J, the junction contained 10 bases not matched to a gene. The CDR3 runs 14 residues. Per the germline V gene, CDR1 is DFQATT and CDR2 is SNEGSKA (reference sequence). Next came a second PCR, run for about 6 to 11 cycles, which used a sample-barcoded 5' primer along with a J-beta primer mix. Each cDNA molecule received a tag from a template-switch adaptor that had 12 random nucleotides. TCRdb re-analysed the 5' RACE reads in MiXCR, keeping a single row per CDR3 protein. The repertoire holds approximately 800,000 distinct CDR3 sequences, with just over 55% as singletons.

The TCR was taken from a man aged 35-49 years in good health. The chain carries TRBV20-1 and TRBJ2-1, with 7 bases that match TRBD2. The sequencing input was blood. The CDR3 spells CSVLAGGGYNEQFF. CDR3 DNA sequence: TGCAGTGTCCTGGCCGGCGGGGGTTACAATGAGCAGTTCTTC.